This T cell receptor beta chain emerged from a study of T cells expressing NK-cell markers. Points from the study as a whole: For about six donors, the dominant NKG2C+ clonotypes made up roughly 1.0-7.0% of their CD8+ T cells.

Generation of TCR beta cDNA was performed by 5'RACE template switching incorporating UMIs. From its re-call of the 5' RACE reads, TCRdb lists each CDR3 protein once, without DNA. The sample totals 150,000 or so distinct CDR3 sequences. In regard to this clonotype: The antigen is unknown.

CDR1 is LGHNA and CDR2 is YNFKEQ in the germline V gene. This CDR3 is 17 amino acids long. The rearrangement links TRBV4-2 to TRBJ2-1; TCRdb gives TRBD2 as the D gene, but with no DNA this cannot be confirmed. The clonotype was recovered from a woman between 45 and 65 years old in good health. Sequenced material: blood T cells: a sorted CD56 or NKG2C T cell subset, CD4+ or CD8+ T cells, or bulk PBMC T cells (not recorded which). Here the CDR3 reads CASSQEGVAGGYNEQFF.